The source of this T cell receptor (beta chain) is a study of identical twins (dated by TCRdb to 2016 to 2017). About the study as a whole: To test whether fetal clonotypes persist, the study used deep sequencing on TCR alpha and beta repertoires from monozygotic twins, unrelated adults of various ages, and cord blood. Replicate twin experiments were performed at different times using different library preparation protocols to rule out contamination. Summary of the overall study and its limitations: Invariant T cells such as MAIT and iNKT could partly confound zero-insertion analyses, although diverse VJ usage argued against such confounding for most clonotypes. The excess sharing between twins in beta out-of-frame sequences was weaker because fewer shared sequences reduced the signal-to-noise ratio. Out-of-frame TCR alpha sharing in monozygotic twins was systematically underestimated by recombination models, whereas sharing between unrelated individuals was in agreement with the recombination models. Abundant cord blood beta clonotypes carried fewer insertions; young adult naive repertoires showed a weaker similar trend, while memory repertoires showed none. Because the same donors could not be followed over many years, conclusions were based on cross-sectional statistical analysis. Compared with coincidental sharing between unrelated individuals, out-of-frame TCR alpha sequences shared between twins showed an excess of sequences with low generation probability.

All donors were healthy Caucasians. Three pairs of female monozygotic twins, all aged about 18 to 29 years, made up the twin cohort. Positive isolation kits from Invitrogen were used to isolate CD4+ and CD8+ T cell populations. Libraries were built with 5' RACE. Sequencing took place on an Illumina HiSeq 2000. A universal primer binding site was introduced by template switching, and a unique molecular identifier was present in the final cDNA, enabling accurate counting of TCR cDNA molecules. Specific primers in the conserved constant-segment region were used to synthesize first-strand cDNA for the TCR alpha and beta chains. To control for contamination, every cDNA library carried two barcodes: a SMART-Mk sample barcode plus Illumina barcodes. TruSeq adapter sequences and Illumina sample barcodes were added in two successive PCR steps. Sequencing of the TCR alpha and beta cDNA libraries was done on the Illumina HiSeq platform using custom primers. On the authors' methods: MiGEC processed the raw reads to extract unique molecular identifiers, while MiXCR was used to determine the CDR3 positions. Recombination models were inferred per individual with the repgenHMM and IGoR tools using an EM algorithm. The analysis of shared clonotypes was done with the tcR package in R, with sharing normalized by the product of cloneset sizes. Out-of-frame nonproductive sequences were analyzed to study raw recombination free of thymic and clonal selection effects. TCRdb reran the public reads through fastp at Q25 and MiXCR, keeping productive beta chains. Under each unique CDR3 protein, matching rows form one entry showing the most common genes and DNA. The V and J calls follow TCRdb's processing rather than the paper's. In this sample the table shows around 550,000 distinct CDR3 sequences, about 15% of which occur a single time. The ten largest clonotypes hold 0.44% of the sample.

The germline V gene provides CDR1 ENHRY and CDR2 SYGVKD. The CDR3 holds 16 amino acids from the cysteine to the phenylalanine. Only the CDR3 part of the read is kept: 48 bases, read in frame from the first base. V is shortened by 0 bases, J by 0 bases, and the region joining them spans 9 bases. As for this clonotype: Its antigen is not yet known. Nothing much larger sits one base from this clone, and base qualities are not available.

These data were likewise used in another study, on yellow fever vaccine responses in identical twins. That second report states: According to the authors, in identical twins the way T cells responded to vaccination appeared partly convergent and partly personalized. In identical twins, the study followed T cell clones that responded to the vaccine with precision.

The chain employs TRBV10-3 and TRBJ2-1; the D call could be TRBD1 or TRBD2, with each sharing 5 bases. The sequenced sample consisted of CD4+ T cells sorted from blood. The clonotype was recovered from a woman under 30 in good health. DNA sequence: TGTGCCATCAGTGAGTCGGGACGGGTCTCCTACAATGAGCAGTTCTTC. The resulting protein is CAISESGRVSYNEQFF.